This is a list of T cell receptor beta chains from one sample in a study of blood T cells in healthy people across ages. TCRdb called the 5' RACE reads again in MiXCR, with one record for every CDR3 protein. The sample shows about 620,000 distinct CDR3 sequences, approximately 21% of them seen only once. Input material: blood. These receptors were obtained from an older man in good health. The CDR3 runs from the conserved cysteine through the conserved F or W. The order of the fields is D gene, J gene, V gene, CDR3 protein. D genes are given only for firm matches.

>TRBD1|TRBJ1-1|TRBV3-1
CASSQDWTGNAEAFF
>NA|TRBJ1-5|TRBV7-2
CASSLSSGAIYQPQHF
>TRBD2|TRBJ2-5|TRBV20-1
CSATTSGRATGETQYF
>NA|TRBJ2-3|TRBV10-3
CAISDSNADTQYF
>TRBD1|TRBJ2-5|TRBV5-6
CASSSGQAPGETQYF
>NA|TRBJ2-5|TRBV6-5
CASGYQLPGAQETQYF
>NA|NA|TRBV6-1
CASSERGDKTYEQYF
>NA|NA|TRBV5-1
CASSEAGSEQFF
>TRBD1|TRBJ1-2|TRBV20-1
CSTRGGNYGYTF
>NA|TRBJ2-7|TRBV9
CASSPWAVAGLYEQYF
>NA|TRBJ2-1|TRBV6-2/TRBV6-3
CASSLREVQFF
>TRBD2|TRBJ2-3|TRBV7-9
CASASTAGARVGQYF
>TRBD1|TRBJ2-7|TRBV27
CASSRGQGAATSYEQYF
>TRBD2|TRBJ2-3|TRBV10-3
CAISESSSGRGDTQYF
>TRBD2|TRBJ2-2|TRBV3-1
CASSLGRALTGELFF
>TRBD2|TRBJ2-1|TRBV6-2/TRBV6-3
CASNSGGRDYNEQFF
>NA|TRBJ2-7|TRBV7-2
CASSLGGIPSGEQYF
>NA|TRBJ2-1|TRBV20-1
CSARDSTSSYNEQFF
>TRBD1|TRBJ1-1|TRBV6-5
CVSSSRTGGTTEAFF
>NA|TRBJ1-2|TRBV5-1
CASSLDYEGAYGYTF
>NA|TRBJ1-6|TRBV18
CASSPDPVGSPLHF
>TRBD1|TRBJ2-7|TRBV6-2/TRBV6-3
CASRGQKGYEQYF
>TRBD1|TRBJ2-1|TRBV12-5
CASGPKTGGNEQFF
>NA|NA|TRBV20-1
CSARGWGVNEQFF
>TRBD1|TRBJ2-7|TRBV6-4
CASRSTMGQGEYEQYF
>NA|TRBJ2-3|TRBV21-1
CASSRLATTQYF
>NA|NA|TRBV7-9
CASRSLGEGTYEQYF
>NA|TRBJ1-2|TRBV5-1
CASSSVQDGYTF
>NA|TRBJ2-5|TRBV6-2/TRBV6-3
CASSYPETQYF
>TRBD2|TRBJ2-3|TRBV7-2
CASSLVPSGSTDTQYF
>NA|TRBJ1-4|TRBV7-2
CASSLNQGEKLFF